This T cell receptor (beta chain) stems from a study of a mutant IDH1 vaccine in newly diagnosed glioma (dated by TCRdb to the early 2020s). As for the study more broadly: Across visits V03 through V10, patients got a total of eight vaccinations, given in weeks 1, 3, 5, 7, 11, 15, 19 and 23. Vaccination began 4-6 weeks after radiotherapy alone, or alongside temozolomide cycles in the chemotherapy-containing groups. Six visits were used for peripheral blood collection: V03 (baseline), V05, V07, V10, V12 and V13. For exploratory analyses, around 23 treated patients had longitudinal TCRB deep sequencing done wherever samples were available. Prior to enrollment, patients had been given standard therapy consisting of radiotherapy alone, temozolomide alone, or radiochemotherapy with temozolomide, with the combination given to most patients. Of the approximately 34 patients who were treated, around 60% were male and roughly 38% were female, and the mean age was around 40 years.

Library preparation employed the immunoSEQ multiplex PCR assay. Following the manufacturer's protocol, the hsTCRB Kit was used to amplify rearranged TCR beta chain sequences. TCRB libraries were sequenced on an Illumina MiSeq. For the original study's pipeline: The kit vendor's proprietary platform handled demultiplexing, trimming and gene mapping. TCRdb obtained this table from immuneACCESS and retained in-frame rearrangements with V and J assigned. These tables miss some clones; where compared with another copy, unresolved V genes account for less than half of the shortfall, and the remainder is unexplained. V, J and clone size were drawn from that table, and D and trimming were deduced from the DNA. This sample has about 53,000 clones in its table, and roughly 82% of those were observed once. Approximately 2.8% of the sample is in the top ten clones. From the germline V gene (reference sequence), CDR1 is LNHDA and CDR2 is SQIVND. The germline ends are 16 bases apart after V is trimmed by 7 bases and J by 4 bases. The CDR3 measures 15 amino acids from cysteine to phenylalanine. The only DNA kept is the CDR3, 45 bases in frame from the first base.

The label giving this sample's time point can be read as: week 5, during vaccination. Each vaccine dose was 300 ug of a 20-mer mutant IDH1 peptide in Montanide, given subcutaneously with topical imiquimod. All donors had newly diagnosed IDH1-mutant astrocytomas of WHO grade 3 or 4 that showed loss of nuclear ATRX. The samples were drawn from NOA16, a multicentre, single-arm, open-label phase I trial in Germany that tested a mutant IDH1 peptide vaccine in humans for the first time. The DNeasy Blood and Tissue Kit was used to extract genomic DNA from EDTA blood for TCRB sequencing. Comments on this clone: Its antigen is currently not known. Base-call qualities are not available, and no considerably larger clone is one nucleotide away.

Study-wide conclusions, independent of this receptor: Immune responses induced by the vaccine were seen in more than 85% of patients across multiple MHC alleles. Changes in the top peripheral T cell clonotypes picked up by TCRB sequencing did not appear to be linked to pseudoprogression. The authors noted that analyses of patient blood samples could not be reproduced because of sample limitations. PBMC samples for TCRB deep sequencing were selected based on availability.

The sequence was obtained from a woman aged 18-29 years with glioma. Some clones in this sample may be carry-over from other donors' samples. The V and J genes are TRBV19 and TRBJ2-2; the D gene is perhaps TRBD1 or TRBD2, as each covers 6 bases. The input for sequencing was PBMCs, taken from a glioma patient whose treatment included an IDH1 peptide vaccine. The DNA sequence is given as TGTGCCAGTAATGCGGTAGGGGGGCGCACCGGGGAGCTGTTTTTT. The translation is CASNAVGGRTGELFF.